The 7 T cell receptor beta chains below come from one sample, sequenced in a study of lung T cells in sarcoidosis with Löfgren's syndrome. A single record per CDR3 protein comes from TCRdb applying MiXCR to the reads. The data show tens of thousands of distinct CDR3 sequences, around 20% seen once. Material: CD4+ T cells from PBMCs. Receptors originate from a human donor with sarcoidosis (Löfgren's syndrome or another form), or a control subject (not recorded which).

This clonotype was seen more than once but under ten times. Here the CDR3 reads CASSPPGPANYEQYV. CDR3 sequence (DNA): TGTGCCAGCAGCCCCCCGGGGCCGGCTAACTACGAGCAGTACGTC. The V gene is TRBV28, the J gene TRBJ2-7; the D gene could be TRBD1 or TRBD2 (5 bases each). V gave up 6 bases and J gave up 3 bases, with 18 bases separating them. Germline V gene sequence: CDR1 MDHEN, CDR2 SYDVKM. The length of the CDR3 is 15 residues.

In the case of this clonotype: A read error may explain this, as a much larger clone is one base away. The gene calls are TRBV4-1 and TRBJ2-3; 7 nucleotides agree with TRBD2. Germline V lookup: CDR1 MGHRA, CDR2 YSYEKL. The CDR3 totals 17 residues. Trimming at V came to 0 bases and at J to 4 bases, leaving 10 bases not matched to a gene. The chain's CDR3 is CASSQDTPGGSADTQYF. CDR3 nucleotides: TGCGCCAGCAGCCAAGATACGCCTGGCGGGAGCGCAGATACGCAGTATTTT.

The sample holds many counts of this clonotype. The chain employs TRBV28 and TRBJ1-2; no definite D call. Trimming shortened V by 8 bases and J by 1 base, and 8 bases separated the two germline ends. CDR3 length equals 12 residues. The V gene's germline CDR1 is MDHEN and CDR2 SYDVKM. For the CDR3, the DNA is TGTGCCAGCCGCCAGAGTAACTATGGCTACACCTTC. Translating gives CASRQSNYGYTF.

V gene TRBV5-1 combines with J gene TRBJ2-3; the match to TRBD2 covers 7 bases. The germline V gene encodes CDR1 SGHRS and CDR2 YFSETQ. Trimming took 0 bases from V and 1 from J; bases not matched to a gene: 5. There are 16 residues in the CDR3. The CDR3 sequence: CASSLASGAGTDTQYF. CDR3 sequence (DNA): TGCGCCAGCAGCTTGGCAAGCGGGGCTGGCACAGATACGCAGTATTTT.

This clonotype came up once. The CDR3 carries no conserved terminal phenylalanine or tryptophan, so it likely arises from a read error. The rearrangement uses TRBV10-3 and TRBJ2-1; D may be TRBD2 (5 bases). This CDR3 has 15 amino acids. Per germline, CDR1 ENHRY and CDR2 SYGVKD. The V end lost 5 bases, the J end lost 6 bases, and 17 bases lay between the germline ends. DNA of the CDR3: TGTGCCATCAGTCCGACCAACGCGGGCAGCAATGAGCAGTTCTCC. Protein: CAISPTNAGSNEQFS.

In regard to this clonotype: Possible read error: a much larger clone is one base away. This CDR3 reads CVSSLGGKSNQPQHF. CDR3 nucleotide sequence: TGTGTCAGCAGCTTGGGGGGAAAGAGCAATCAGCCCCAGCATTTT. V gene TRBV11-1 combines with J gene TRBJ1-5; a weak D match, TRBD1 (5 bases). This CDR3 spans 15 amino acids. Germline V gene data show CDR1 as SGHAT and CDR2 as FQDESV (reference sequence).

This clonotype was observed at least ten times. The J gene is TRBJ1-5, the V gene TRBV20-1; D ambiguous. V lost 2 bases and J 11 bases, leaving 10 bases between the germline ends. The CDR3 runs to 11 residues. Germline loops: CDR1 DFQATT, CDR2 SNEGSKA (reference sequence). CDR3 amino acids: CSARPESSQHF. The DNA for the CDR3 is TGCAGTGCTAGACCGGAGTCCTCCCAGCATTTT.